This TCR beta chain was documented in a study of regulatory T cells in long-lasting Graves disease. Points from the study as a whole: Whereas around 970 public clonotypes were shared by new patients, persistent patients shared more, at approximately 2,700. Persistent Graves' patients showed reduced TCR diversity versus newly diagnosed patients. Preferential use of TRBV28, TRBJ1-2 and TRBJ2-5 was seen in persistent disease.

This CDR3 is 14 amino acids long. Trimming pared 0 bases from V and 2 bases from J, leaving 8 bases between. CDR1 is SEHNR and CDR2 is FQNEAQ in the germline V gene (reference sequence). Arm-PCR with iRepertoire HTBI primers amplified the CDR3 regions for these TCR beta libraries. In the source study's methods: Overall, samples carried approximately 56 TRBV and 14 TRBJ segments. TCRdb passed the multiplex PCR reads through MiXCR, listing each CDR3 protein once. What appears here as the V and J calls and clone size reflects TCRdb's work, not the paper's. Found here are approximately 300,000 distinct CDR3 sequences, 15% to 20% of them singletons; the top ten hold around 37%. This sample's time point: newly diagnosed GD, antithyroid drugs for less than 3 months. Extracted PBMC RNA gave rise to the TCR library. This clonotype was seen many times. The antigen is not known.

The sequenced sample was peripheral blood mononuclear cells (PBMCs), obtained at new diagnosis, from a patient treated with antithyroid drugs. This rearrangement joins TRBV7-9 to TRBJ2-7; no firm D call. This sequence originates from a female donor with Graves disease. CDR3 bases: TGTGCCAGCAGCTTAGCGCTCCGGGCCTACGAGCAGTACTTC. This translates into CASSLALRAYEQYF.